The present T cell receptor beta chain was sequenced within a study of T cell changes during pregnancy in multiple sclerosis. Method: immunoSEQ multiplex PCR; TCRdb's copy keeps in-frame clones and lacks some. The sample records 35,000 or so clones, 88% being singletons. This CDR3 is built from 13 residues. CDR1 SGHAT and CDR2 FQNNGV come from the germline V gene. J was trimmed by 0 bases and V by 8 bases; bases with no gene match: 3. The sequencing here drew on CD4+ T cells from peripheral blood mononuclear cells, taken before pregnancy. The chain has TRBV11-2 and TRBJ2-5; 7 nucleotides align to TRBD2. The receptor was isolated from a female donor with multiple sclerosis, enrolled in a pregnancy study. The DNA for the CDR3 is TGTGCCAGCCTAGCGGAGTACCAAGAGACCCAGTACTTC. This gives the protein CASLAEYQETQYF.